Listed below are T cell receptor beta chains from one sample, sequenced in a study of T cells in Graves' hyperthyroidism and ophthalmopathy. Each CDR3 protein is one row after TCRdb ran MiXCR on the multiplex PCR reads. The sample holds 250,000 to 300,000 distinct CDR3 sequences; about 15% are singletons and the top ten take about 30%. Sequencing input: blood. The receptors come from a woman in her fifties or sixties with Graves' hyperthyroidism that later progressed to Graves' ophthalmopathy. The CDR3 runs from the conserved cysteine through the conserved F or W.

TRBV19 | CASSMAGKGQPQHF
TRBV2 | CASSGELAGTGSEKLFF
TRBV6-1 | CASSEEMGGGAGELFF
TRBV7-9 | CASRQGLYGYTF
TRBV19 | CASTPRGGSGSYTF
TRBV29-1 | CSVEETGGLGTQYF
TRBV12-3/TRBV12-4 | CASTPGGNTEAFF
TRBV28 | CASRDIDPGGNTIYF
TRBV6-1 | CASSTELYTEAFF
TRBV5-5 | CASSLSTSAVWAQYF
TRBV20-1 | CSATSGTTYEQYF
TRBV28 | CASSPPLREQYF
TRBV28 | CASSPPDRPSGELFF
TRBV27 | CASTYLVGSGIEGELFF
TRBV20-1 | CSPRVAGADTQYF
TRBV10-1 | CASSEAGLGNQPQHF
TRBV6-5 | CASSYGAGSLPPLHF
TRBV7-9 | CASSLGTNTQYF
TRBV5-6 | CASSLVHPRAEAFF
TRBV28 | CASSVGTDLKYF
TRBV7-3 | CASSPQPGQGVNEQFF
TRBV7-3 | CASSLGAGGSYEQYF
TRBV12-3/TRBV12-4 | CASSLEVFWQFNTEAFF
TRBV10-3 | CAIRPTENYGYTF
TRBV29-1 | CSVEGLAGVYEQFF
TRBV6-1 | CASSGDHRYEQYF
TRBV7-8 | CASSFSYEQFF
TRBV28 | CATSTGDYGYTF
TRBV11-2 | CASRSQRLTYNEQFF
TRBV4-2 | CASSQEEGGRETQYF
TRBV5-1 | CASSSGANYNEQFF
TRBV11-2 | CASSLEWWRGSPLHF
TRBV2 | CASRGVWAQYF
TRBV6-1 | CASSKNRVDQPQHF
TRBV5-1 | CASSRQIEETQYF
TRBV10-3 | CAIRRTGGVYNEQFF
TRBV29-1 | CSVGGRVYGYTF
TRBV2 | CASSYRRDTEAFF
TRBV5-1 | CASSRKDRGTEAFF
TRBV2 | CASSVWTSTDTQYF
TRBV27 | CASSLTSSRGGGTETYEQYF
TRBV6-5 | CASSYKVLNSGNTIYF
TRBV5-6 | CASSLGQGLWNEQFF
TRBV12-5 | CASGLTSGVIDTQYF
TRBV20-1 | CSASPLGAGGPGEQFF
TRBV19 | CASQTGPYYGYTF
TRBV20-1 | CSAKRTSRSYEQYF
TRBV5-1 | CASSLAVGAGREQYF
TRBV27 | CASSWRQGAYEQYF
TRBV11-2 | CARGLPVNYGYTF
TRBV4-2 | CASSQEIPQGAANTEAFF
TRBV20-1 | CSVAQGPENTEAFF
TRBV28 | CASSNPPGLEHF
TRBV28 | CASSLWGQADQPQHF
TRBV20-1 | CSARDRGRSAYTEAFF
TRBV5-1 | CASSLVDKAYEQYF
TRBV5-1 | CASSLLGGDGYTF